This is a list of T cell receptor beta chains from one sample in a study of CD8 T cells in ankylosing spondylitis. TCRdb used MiXCR to reprocess the 5' RACE reads, holding one entry per CDR3 protein. The table lists fewer than 200,000 distinct CDR3 sequences, roughly 20% of them singletons. The source material was blood, either unsorted or a sorted T cell fraction (not recorded which). The source of these receptors is a male donor between 10 and 30 years old with ankylosing spondylitis or in good health (not recorded which). CDR3s include the opening cysteine and the closing phenylalanine or tryptophan.

TRBV12-3/TRBV12-4	TRBJ2-1	CASSLTVNEQFF
TRBV5-1	TRBJ2-5	CASSLVSTGSGETQYF
TRBV12-3/TRBV12-4	TRBJ2-2	CASSLRLAVNTGELFF
TRBV7-9	TRBJ2-5	CASSLEQSTGVQYF
TRBV20-1	TRBJ2-2	CSARGAFSSPGELFF
TRBV19	TRBJ2-6	CASSRDRRISGANVLTF
TRBV5-6	TRBJ1-6	CASSLAGAGNSPLHF
TRBV7-6	TRBJ2-1	CASSPAGAPHNEQFF
TRBV20-1	TRBJ2-4	CSASTAGAKNIQYF
TRBV7-9	TRBJ2-7	CASSLQGVYEQYF
TRBV24-1	TRBJ2-1	CATSDYGTSGRGMQFF
TRBV6-5	TRBJ2-5	CASRRSSEAQYF
TRBV10-3	TRBJ2-5	CAISDSEGPQETQYF
TRBV12-5	TRBJ2-3	CASGRAQGGDTQYF
TRBV4-3	TRBJ2-3	CASSQDTGNTDTQYF
TRBV24-1	TRBJ2-5	CATRDIQETQYF
TRBV4-1	TRBJ2-3	CASSTHDREGLDTQYF
TRBV5-5	TRBJ2-2	CASSLNRLGTGELFF
TRBV20-1	TRBJ2-1	CSARAGIEQIYNEQFF
TRBV5-1	TRBJ2-1	CASSLLLSGNEQFF